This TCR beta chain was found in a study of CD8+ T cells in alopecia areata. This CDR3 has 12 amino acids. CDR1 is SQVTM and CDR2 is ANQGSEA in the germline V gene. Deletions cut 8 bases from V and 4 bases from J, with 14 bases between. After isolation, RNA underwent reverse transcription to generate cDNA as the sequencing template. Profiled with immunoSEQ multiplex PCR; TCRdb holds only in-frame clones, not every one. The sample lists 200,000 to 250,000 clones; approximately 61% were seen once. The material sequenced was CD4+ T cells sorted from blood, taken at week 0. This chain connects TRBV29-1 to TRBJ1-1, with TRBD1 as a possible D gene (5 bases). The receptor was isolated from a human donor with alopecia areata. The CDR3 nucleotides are TGCAGCATCCTCGAAGGGGCCACTGAAGCTTTCTTT. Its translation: CSILEGATEAFF. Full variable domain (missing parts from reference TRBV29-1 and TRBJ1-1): SAVISQKPSRDICQRGTSLTIQCQVDSQVTMMFWYRQQPGQSLTLIATANQGSEATYESGFVIDKFPISRPNLTFSTLTVSNMSPEDSSIYLCSILEGATEAFFGQGTRLTVV.